Presented here are 9 T cell receptor beta chains from one specimen sequenced in a study of shared clonotypes between healthy human individuals. The data were produced by immunoSEQ multiplex PCR, yet TCRdb's version contains in-frame clones alone and is incomplete. The sample yields around 430,000 clones, about 85% seen once. The sample was PBMCs. The receptors stem from a woman aged 35 to 49 in good health. Some clones in this sample may be carry-over from other donors' samples.

The rearrangement uses TRBV7-2 and TRBJ2-6; tentative D call: TRBD2 (6 bases). Germline V gene sequence: CDR1 SGHTA, CDR2 FQGNSA. The CDR3 has 15 amino acids. Trimming removed 5 bases from V and 0 bases from J, with 8 bases in between. The CDR3 protein is CASSPRGSGANVLTF. In nucleotides, the CDR3 is TGTGCCAGCAGCCCGCGGGGCTCTGGGGCCAACGTCCTGACTTTC.

The chain carries TRBV2 and TRBJ1-2, with TRBD1 as a possible D gene (6 bases). CDR3 length equals 15 residues. Trimming left V 9 bases short and J 6 bases short, with 23 bases between. CDR1 is SNHLY, CDR2 FYNNEI, per germline. The CDR3 loop is CASGPQGIFGDGYTF. The DNA for the CDR3 is TGTGCCAGTGGGCCTCAGGGGATATTTGGTGATGGCTACACCTTC.

V and J are TRBV28 and TRBJ1-5, with no clear D. Trimming cost V 7 bases and J 4 bases, with 11 bases left between them. The CDR3 runs to 13 residues. The germline V gene has CDR1 MDHEN and CDR2 SYDVKM. The DNA for the CDR3 is TGTGCCAGCAAAGGTTCCGTTAATCAGCCCCAGCATTTT. Encoded protein: CASKGSVNQPQHF. The full variable domain, completed using reference TRBV28 and TRBJ1-5, is DVKVTQSSRYLVKRTGEKVFLECVQDMDHENMFWYRQDPGLGLRLIYFSYDVKMKEKGDIPEGYSVSREKKERFSLILESASTNQTSMYLCASKGSVNQPQHFGDGTRLSIL.

The chain joins TRBV5-1 to TRBJ2-5; unclear D gene. CDR1 and CDR2 (germline): SGHRS, YFSETQ. The CDR3 runs to 13 residues. Between the trimmed V and J ends, which lost 4 bases and 8 bases, there was a span of 15 bases. The CDR3 protein is CASSPLGMETQYF. Written as DNA, the CDR3 is TGCGCCAGCAGCCCCCTCGGCATGGAAACCCAGTACTTC.

The chain recombines TRBV21-1 with TRBJ2-7; TRBD2, the D gene given by the table, was not confirmed from the DNA. TRBV21-1 is shown as a pseudogene. The CDR3 is made up of 16 amino acids. The CDR3 loop reads CASSPLIRGRPYEQYF. For the CDR3, the DNA is TGTGCCAGCAGCCCCCTAATTCGGGGGAGACCCTACGAGCAGTACTTC.

The chain recombines TRBV15 with TRBJ2-3, with D possibly matching TRBD2 (6 bases). V was cut by 9 bases and J by 0 bases, with 16 bases left in between. CDR1 and CDR2 (germline): LNHNV, YYDKDF (reference sequence). The CDR3 length is 15 residues. CDR3 DNA: TGTGCCACAAGGAGGGGAGTAACTAGCACAGATACGCAGTATTTT. This translates into CATRRGVTSTDTQYF.

Only a few counts were recorded for this clone. This sequence joins TRBV2 and TRBJ2-1, with D unclear. The CDR3 is 13 amino acids. The germline V gene has CDR1 SNHLY and CDR2 FYNNEI. The V gene lost 3 bases and the J gene lost 4 bases, with 7 bases spanning the gap. The CDR3 is CASSEWIYNEQFF. The CDR3 region has the DNA TGTGCCAGCAGTGAGTGGATTTACAATGAGCAGTTCTTC. Using reference TRBV2 and TRBJ2-1 for the parts outside the CDR3, the full variable domain is EPEVTQTPSHQVTQMGQEVILRCVPISNHLYFYWYRQILGQKVEFLVSFYNNEISEKSEIFDDQFSVERPDGSNFTLKIRSTKLEDSAMYFCASSEWIYNEQFFGPGTRLTVL.

The rearrangement links TRBV5-1 to TRBJ2-1; D is undetermined. The CDR3 sequence is 13 residues long. CDR1 is SGHRS and CDR2 is YFSETQ in the germline V gene. The ends were cut back, 1 base at V and 7 bases at J, with 9 bases in the middle. DNA for the CDR3: TGCGCCAGCAGCTTGAATTTTAGGAATGAGCAGTTCTTC. Translated: CASSLNFRNEQFF.

This clone was picked up many times. The V gene is TRBV19, the J gene TRBJ2-1; D is unresolved. V lost 5 bases to trimming and J lost 8 bases, with 13 bases between them. Looked up from germline, CDR1 is LNHDA and CDR2 is SQIVND (reference sequence). The CDR3 covers 13 residues. CDR3 bases: TGTGCCAGTAGTGCGGCCAGCCTCGATGAGCAGTTCTTC. Encoded protein: CASSAASLDEQFF.